This entry concerns a single T cell receptor (beta chain). This clonotype was recorded a few times. Its antigen remains undetermined. The input lacks base qualities; no much larger clone sits a single base away. Patients chosen for sequencing had shown expansion of CD8+CD57+ cells by flow cytometry. All patients had severe acquired aplastic anemia diagnosed by International Study of Aplastic Anemia and Agranulocytosis and Camitta criteria. Patients had received no therapy at the time of blood sampling. The study deep-sequenced TCR repertoires of sorted CD4+ and CD8+ blood T cells from severe aplastic anemia patients and healthy subjects. Patients were enrolled under clinicaltrials.gov protocols 00001620, 01623167, 00001397, 00071045, 00081523 and 00961064 in the USA. Ficoll-Paque density gradient centrifugation was used to isolate peripheral blood mononuclear cells. Before DNA extraction, CD4+ and CD8+ T cells were sorted with FACS or magnetic beads.

The sample belongs to a study of CD8+CD57+ T cells in acquired aplastic anemia (dated by TCRdb to 2017 to 2018). In terms of the full investigation: On average, sorted CD4+ and CD8+ cells yielded around 3.5 ug of extracted DNA, with a range of about 0.19 to 30 ug. CD8+CD57+ expansion was defined as frequency above the mean frequency observed in healthy subjects.

The CDR3 goes from the cysteine to the phenylalanine over 15 residues. The DNA shown is the 45-base CDR3, in frame from base 1. V is pruned by 4 bases and J by 8 bases, leaving 9 bases of the junction without a gene match. The CDR1 and CDR2 encoded by the germline V gene are KGHDR and SFDVKD. TCR beta VDJ combination and CDR3 sequence profiling used genomic DNA as the template. TCR repertoire sequencing was run on an Illumina HiSeq 2000. The original methods were these. TRBV/TRBJ rearrangement plots, CDR3 size and DJ length profiles, and Simpson's diversity index were used to evaluate the repertoires. The immunodominant clone was defined as the most abundant DNA sequence in deep sequencing data. CDR3 amino acid sequences were screened for sharing across subjects and were compared with published repertoires and the VDJdb database. TCRdb trimmed the raw reads at Q25, called clones with MiXCR and kept productive beta chains. Entries are consolidated by CDR3 protein sequence, retaining the most common genes and DNA. None of the V and J calls come from the authors' own analysis; TCRdb made them. Within this sample are 200,000 to 250,000 distinct CDR3 sequences, with 65% of them counted one time only. The ten largest clones take up roughly three fifths of the sample.

The investigation overall reported the following: Some 31 CD8+ CDR3 sequences were shared between patients and controls but appeared highly expressed in patients and within their immunodominant clones. CD8+ Simpson's diversity did not differ significantly between patients and healthy controls (P=0.060).

The origin of this receptor is a human donor with aplastic anemia. The chain employs TRBV24-1 and TRBJ2-1, with 8 middle bases fitting TRBD2. Sample: sorted CD4+, CD8+, or CD8+CD57+ T cells (not recorded which) from PBMCs. The nucleotides are TGTGCCACCAGTGAGCCGGGGACTAGTCAGTATGAGCAGTTCTTC. It encodes CATSEPGTSQYEQFF.